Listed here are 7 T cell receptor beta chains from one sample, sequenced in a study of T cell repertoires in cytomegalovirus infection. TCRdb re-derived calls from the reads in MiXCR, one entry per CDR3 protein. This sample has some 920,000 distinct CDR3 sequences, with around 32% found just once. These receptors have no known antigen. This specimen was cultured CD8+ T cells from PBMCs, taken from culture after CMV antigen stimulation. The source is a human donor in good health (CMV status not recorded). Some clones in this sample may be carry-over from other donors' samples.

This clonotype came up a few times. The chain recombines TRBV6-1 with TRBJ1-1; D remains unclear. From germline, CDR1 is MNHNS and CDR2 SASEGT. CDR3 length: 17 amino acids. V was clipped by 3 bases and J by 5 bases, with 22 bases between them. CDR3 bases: TGTGCCAGCAGTGACGGGGTGGGTTGGAGGGAAGATACTGAAGCTTTCTTT. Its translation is CASSDGVGWREDTEAFF.

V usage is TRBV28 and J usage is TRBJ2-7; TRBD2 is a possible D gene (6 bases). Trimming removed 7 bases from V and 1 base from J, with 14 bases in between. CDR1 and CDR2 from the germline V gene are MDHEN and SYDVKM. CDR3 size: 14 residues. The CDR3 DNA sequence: TGTGCCAGCACCCGGCGGGGACGGTCCTACGAGCAGTACGTC. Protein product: CASTRRGRSYEQYV.

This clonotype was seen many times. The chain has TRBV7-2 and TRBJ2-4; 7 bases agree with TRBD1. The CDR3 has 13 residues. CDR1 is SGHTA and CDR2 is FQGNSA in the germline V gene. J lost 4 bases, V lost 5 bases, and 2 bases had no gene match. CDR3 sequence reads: CASSIQGKNIQYF. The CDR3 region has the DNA TGTGCCAGCAGCATACAGGGGAAAAACATTCAGTACTTC.

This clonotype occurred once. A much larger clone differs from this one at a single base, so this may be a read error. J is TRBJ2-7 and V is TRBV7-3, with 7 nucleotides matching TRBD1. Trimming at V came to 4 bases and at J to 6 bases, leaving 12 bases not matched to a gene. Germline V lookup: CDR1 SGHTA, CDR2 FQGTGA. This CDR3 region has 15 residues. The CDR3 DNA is TGTGCCAGCAGCTCCCCGAGGGGGCAGGGCGTCGAGCAGTACTTC. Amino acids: CASSSPRGQGVEQYF.

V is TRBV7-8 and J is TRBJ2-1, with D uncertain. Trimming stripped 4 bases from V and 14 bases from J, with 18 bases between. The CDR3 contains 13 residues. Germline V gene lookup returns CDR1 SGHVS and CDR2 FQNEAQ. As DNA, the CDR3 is TGTGCCAGCAGCTCGTCCATTTATTATCGGGAGTTCTTC. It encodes CASSSSIYYREFF.

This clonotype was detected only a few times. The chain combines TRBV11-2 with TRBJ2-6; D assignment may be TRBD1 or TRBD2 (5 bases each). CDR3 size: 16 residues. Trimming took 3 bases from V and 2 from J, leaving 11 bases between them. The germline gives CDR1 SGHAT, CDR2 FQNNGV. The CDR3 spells CASSLQGEAGANVLTF. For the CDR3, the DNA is TGTGCCAGCAGCTTGCAGGGAGAGGCTGGGGCCAACGTCCTGACTTTC.

CDR3 bases: TGTGCCAGCTTGCGACAGGGGGAGACCCAGTACTTC. It codes for CASLRQGETQYF. The chain combines TRBV18 with TRBJ2-5; 8 bases fit TRBD1. Unmatched junction bases numbered 3, after V lost 7 bases and J lost 5 bases. CDR1 and CDR2 from the germline V gene are KGHSH and LQKENI. The CDR3 consists of 12 residues. Drawing the rest from reference TRBV18 and TRBJ2-5, the complete variable domain is NAGVMQNPRHLVRRRGQEARLRCSPMKGHSHVYWYRQLPEEGLKFMVYLQKENIIDESGMPKERFSAEFPKEGPSILRIQQVVRGDSAAYFCASLRQGETQYFGPGTRLLVL.